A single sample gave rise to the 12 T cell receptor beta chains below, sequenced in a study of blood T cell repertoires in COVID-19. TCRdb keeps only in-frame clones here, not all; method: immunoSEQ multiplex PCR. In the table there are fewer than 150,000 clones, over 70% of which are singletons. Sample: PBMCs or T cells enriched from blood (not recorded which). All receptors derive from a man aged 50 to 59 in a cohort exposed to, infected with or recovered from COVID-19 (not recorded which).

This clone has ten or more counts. The CDR3 sequence is CASRTTGDNSPLHF. Here the CDR3 DNA reads TGTGCCAGCAGGACGACAGGGGACAATTCACCCCTCCACTTT. This chain uses TRBV2 with TRBJ1-6, with 8 bases identical to TRBD1. CDR1 is SNHLY, CDR2 FYNNEI, per germline. The CDR3 contains 14 residues. The V segment lost 6 bases and the J segment 7 bases; nucleotides outside the gene matches: 5.

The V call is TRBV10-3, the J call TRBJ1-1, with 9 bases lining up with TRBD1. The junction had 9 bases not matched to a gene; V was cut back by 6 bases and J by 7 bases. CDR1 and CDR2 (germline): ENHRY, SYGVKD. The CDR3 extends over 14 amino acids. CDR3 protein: CAIRGTGRSGEAFF. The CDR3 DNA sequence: TGTGCCATCAGAGGGACAGGGCGGTCGGGTGAAGCTTTCTTT.

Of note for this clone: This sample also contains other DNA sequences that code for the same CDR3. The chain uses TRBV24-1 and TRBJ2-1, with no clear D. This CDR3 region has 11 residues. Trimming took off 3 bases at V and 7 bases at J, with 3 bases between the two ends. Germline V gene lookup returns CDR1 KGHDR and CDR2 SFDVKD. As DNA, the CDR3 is TGTGCCACCAGTGATCCGAATGAGCAGTTCTTC. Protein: CATSDPNEQFF.

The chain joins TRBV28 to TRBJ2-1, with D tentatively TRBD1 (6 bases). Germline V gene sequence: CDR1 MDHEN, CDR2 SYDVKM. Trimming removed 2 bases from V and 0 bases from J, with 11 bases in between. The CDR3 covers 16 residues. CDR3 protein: CASSLLGQSSYNEQFF. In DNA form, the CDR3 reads TGTGCCAGCAGTTTACTCGGACAGTCCTCCTACAATGAGCAGTTCTTC.

CDR3 loop: CASSLLAGASEAFF. CDR3 in DNA: TGTGCCAGCAGCTTGCTCGCAGGGGCGTCTGAAGCTTTCTTT. The chain uses TRBV5-6 and TRBJ1-1; possibly TRBD1 for D (6 bases). CDR1 and CDR2 (germline): SGHDT, YYEEEE. The ends were cut back, 1 base at V and 6 bases at J, with 13 bases in the middle. This CDR3 has 14 residues.

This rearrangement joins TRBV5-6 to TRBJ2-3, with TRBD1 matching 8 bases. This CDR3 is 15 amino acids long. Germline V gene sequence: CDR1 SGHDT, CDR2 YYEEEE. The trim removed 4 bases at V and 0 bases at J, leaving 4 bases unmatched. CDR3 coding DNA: TGTGCCAGCAGCGGACGGGACAGGAGCACAGATACGCAGTATTTT. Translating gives CASSGRDRSTDTQYF.

CDR3 nucleotides: TGTGCCAGCAGTTCGCTACCAACTAACAATTATCCCTCCGTTGAAGCTTTCTTT. Its translation: CASSSLPTNNYPSVEAFF. This chain joins TRBV28 and TRBJ1-1; no reliable D call. In germline, CDR1 is MDHEN, CDR2 SYDVKM. CDR3 length: 18 amino acids. V was shortened by 4 bases and J by 7 bases, with 28 bases between the two germline ends.

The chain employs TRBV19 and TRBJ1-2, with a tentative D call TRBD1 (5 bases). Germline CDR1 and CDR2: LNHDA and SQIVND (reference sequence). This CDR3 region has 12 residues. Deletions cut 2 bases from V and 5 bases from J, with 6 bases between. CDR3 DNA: TGTGCCAGTAGTATAAGGGGATATGGCTACACCTTC. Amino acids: CASSIRGYGYTF.

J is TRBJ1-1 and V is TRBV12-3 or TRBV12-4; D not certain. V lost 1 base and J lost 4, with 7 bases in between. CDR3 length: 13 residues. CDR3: CASSLGEGTEAFF. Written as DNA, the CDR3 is TGTGCCAGCAGTTTAGGAGAGGGCACTGAAGCTTTCTTT.

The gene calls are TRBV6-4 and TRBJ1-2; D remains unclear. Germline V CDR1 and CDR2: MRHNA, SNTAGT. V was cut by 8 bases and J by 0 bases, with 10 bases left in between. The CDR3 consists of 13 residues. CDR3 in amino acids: CASAPIANYGYTF. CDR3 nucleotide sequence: TGTGCCAGCGCCCCGATAGCTAACTATGGCTACACCTTC.

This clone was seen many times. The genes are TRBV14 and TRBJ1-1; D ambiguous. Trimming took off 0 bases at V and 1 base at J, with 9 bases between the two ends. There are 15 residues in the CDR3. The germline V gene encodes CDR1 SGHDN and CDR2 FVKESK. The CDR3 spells CASSQDSGGNTEAFF. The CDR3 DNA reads TGTGCCAGCAGCCAAGATAGTGGAGGGAACACTGAAGCTTTCTTT.

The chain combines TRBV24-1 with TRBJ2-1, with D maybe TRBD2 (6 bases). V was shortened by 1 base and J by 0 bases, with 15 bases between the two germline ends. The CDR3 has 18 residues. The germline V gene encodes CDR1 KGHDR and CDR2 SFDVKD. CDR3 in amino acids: CATSDFRGNLGSYNEQFF. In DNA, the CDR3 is TGTGCCACCAGTGATTTTCGGGGGAACCTGGGCTCCTACAATGAGCAGTTCTTC.